A single sample is the source of the 20 T cell receptor beta chains below, sequenced in a study of neurological immune-mediated disorders. In TCRdb, the 5' RACE reads were re-called with MiXCR into one record per CDR3 protein. Of approximately 84,000 distinct CDR3 sequences listed, 4.3% are singletons. Noted time point: longitudinal time-point 3. The specimen was PBMCs. The origin of the receptors is an older woman with multiple sclerosis.

This clonotype was seen at least ten times. The J gene is TRBJ2-5, the V gene TRBV28; D may match TRBD1 or TRBD2 (5 bases each). The CDR3 covers 13 residues. Germline V gene lookup returns CDR1 MDHEN and CDR2 SYDVKM. The ends were cut back, 8 bases at V and 4 bases at J, with 14 bases in the middle. CDR3 residues: CASALGVPETQYF. In nucleotides, the CDR3 is TGTGCCAGCGCCCTGGGGGTTCCAGAGACCCAGTACTTC.

This clonotype showed up many times. This chain connects TRBV9 to TRBJ1-2, with 7 bases fitting TRBD1. Germline V CDR1 and CDR2: SGDLS, YYNGEE. After removal of 0 bases from V and 4 bases from J, the junction contained 12 bases not matched to a gene. This CDR3 has 17 residues. The CDR3 loop reads CASSVDPTGTASYGYTF. The CDR3 DNA reads TGTGCCAGCAGCGTAGACCCCACCGGGACAGCTTCCTATGGCTACACCTTC.

The sample holds many counts of this clonotype. V usage is TRBV20-1 and J usage is TRBJ2-1; possibly TRBD1 for D (6 bases). The CDR3 covers 15 residues. Germline V CDR1 and CDR2: DFQATT, SNEGSKA (reference sequence). V shed 3 bases and J shed 1 base, with 13 bases lying between them. As DNA, the CDR3 is TGCAGTGCTAGGTTTCAGGGGCCTTCCTACAATGAGCAGTTCTTC. Translation gives CSARFQGPSYNEQFF.

This clonotype occurred many times. This chain joins TRBV15 and TRBJ2-2; 8 nucleotides agree with TRBD1. There are 16 residues in the CDR3. Germline V gene lookup returns CDR1 LNHNV and CDR2 YYDKDF (reference sequence). With 3 bases clipped from V and 7 bases from J, the junction kept 10 bases outside the gene matches. This CDR3 is CATSRAIGTGYGELFF. CDR3 nucleotides: TGTGCCACCAGCAGGGCGATAGGGACAGGATACGGGGAGCTGTTTTTT. The whole variable domain, filled in from reference TRBV15 and TRBJ2-2, reads DAMVIQNPRYQVTQFGKPVTLSCSQTLNHNVMYWYQQKSSQAPKLLFHYYDKDFNNEADTPDNFQSRRPNTSFCFLDIRSPGLGDTAMYLCATSRAIGTGYGELFFGEGSRLTVL.

This clonotype was detected many times. The chain employs TRBV28 and TRBJ2-7, with D maybe TRBD2 (6 bases). Trimming shortened V by 3 bases and J by 4 bases, and 10 bases separated the two germline ends. This CDR3 has 13 amino acids. Germline CDR1 and CDR2: MDHEN and SYDVKM. The CDR3 reads CASSLAGRYEQYF. CDR3 DNA: TGTGCCAGCAGTTTGGCAGGGAGGTACGAGCAGTACTTC.

This clonotype was picked up many times. This chain connects TRBV5-5 to TRBJ1-5, with unresolved D. Germline CDR1 SGHKS, CDR2 YYEKEE (reference sequence). This CDR3 has 14 residues. V lost 1 base, J lost 5 bases, and 10 bases lay in between. The CDR3, as DNA: TGTGCCAGCAGCTTGACTGGGGATTATCAGCCCCAGCATTTT. Protein sequence: CASSLTGDYQPQHF.

This clonotype was counted many times. The genes are TRBV6-5 and TRBJ2-7; D possibly uses TRBD1 or TRBD2 (5 bases each). CDR3 length: 11 residues. Trimming shortened V by 1 base and J by 7 bases, and 5 bases separated the two germline ends. Germline loops: CDR1 MNHEY, CDR2 SVGAGI. In DNA form, the CDR3 reads TGTGCCAGCAGTTACTGGGGGGAGCAGTACTTC. The encoded protein is CASSYWGEQYF.

This clonotype was observed at least ten times. Sequence at one end of the junction differs from germline and may be a read error. This chain connects TRBV10-3 to TRBJ1-2; TRBD1 is a possible D gene (5 bases). Germline V gene data show CDR1 as ENHRY and CDR2 as SYGVKD. This CDR3 has 11 residues. Here the CDR3 reads CAISEGGDLIF. In DNA, the CDR3 is TGTGCCATCAGTGAGGGCGGGGACTTAATCTTC.

This clonotype was picked up many times. The chain has TRBV5-1 and TRBJ2-5, with 10 positions matching TRBD1. Germline CDR1 SGHRS, CDR2 YFSETQ. This CDR3 is built from 15 residues. The trim removed 3 bases at V and 4 bases at J, leaving 6 bases unmatched. The CDR3 region has the DNA TGCGCCAGCAGCTCCGGACAGGGGGTGGGAGAGACCCAGTACTTC. It codes for CASSSGQGVGETQYF. Variable domain in full (rest from reference TRBV5-1 and TRBJ2-5): KAGVTQTPRYLIKTRGQQVTLSCSPISGHRSVSWYQQTPGQGLQFLFEYFSETQRNKGNFPGRFSGRQFSNSRSEMNVSTLELGDSALYLCASSSGQGVGETQYFGPGTRLLVL.

At least ten counts were recorded for this clonotype. The rearrangement joins TRBV3-1 to TRBJ2-1; D gene uncertain. Germline CDR1 is LGHDT and CDR2 is YNNKEL (reference sequence). Trimming took 4 bases from V and 7 from J, leaving 5 bases between them. CDR3 length: 11 residues. The CDR3 DNA reads TGTGCCAGCAGCCGGATGAATGAGCAGTTCTTC. This codes for CASSRMNEQFF.

There are many counts of this clonotype. This chain links TRBV20-1 with TRBJ2-1; no definite D call. Per germline, CDR1 DFQATT and CDR2 SNEGSKA (reference sequence). Trimming removed 5 bases at V and 12 bases at J, with 23 bases between. The CDR3 is 14 residues long. The CDR3: CSACPGPSTMRQFF. In DNA, the CDR3 is TGCAGTGCTTGCCCAGGTCCCTCTACAATGAGGCAGTTCTTC.

This clonotype was counted many times. The chain joins TRBV20-1 to TRBJ2-7; 7 bases are a match to TRBD1. The CDR3 loop spans 15 amino acids. The trim removed 6 bases at V and 4 bases at J, leaving 15 bases unmatched. CDR1 and CDR2 from the germline V gene are DFQATT and SNEGSKA (reference sequence). The CDR3 DNA reads as TGCAGTGCGCTTACCAGTAGGACAGGACCTTACGAGCAGTACTTC. This codes for CSALTSRTGPYEQYF.

The sample holds many counts of this clonotype. This chain uses TRBV6-5 with TRBJ2-5, with a weak D call TRBD1 (7 bases). Germline CDR1 is MNHEY and CDR2 is SVGAGI. The V gene lost 0 bases and the J gene lost 6 bases, with 14 bases spanning the gap. The CDR3 consists of 15 residues. CDR3 in amino acids: CASSYSIAGGQTQYF. The CDR3 DNA is TGTGCCAGCAGTTACTCGATTGCAGGGGGGCAGACCCAGTACTTC.

This clonotype occurred many times. The genes are TRBV4-2 and TRBJ2-7; a possible D gene is TRBD2 (5 bases). The CDR3 consists of 13 residues. V was trimmed by 3 bases and J by 3 bases, leaving 9 bases between them. Looked up from germline, CDR1 is LGHNA and CDR2 is YNFKEQ. The CDR3 here is CASSQATSYEQYF. CDR3 in DNA: TGTGCCAGCAGCCAGGCCACTAGCTACGAGCAGTACTTC.

This clonotype was seen at least ten times. The genes are TRBV12-3 or TRBV12-4 and TRBJ2-2; a possible D gene is TRBD1 (6 bases). V was clipped by 4 bases and J by 2 bases, with 8 bases between them. The CDR3 runs 14 residues. CDR3 sequence: CASSSDSNTGELFF. DNA for the CDR3: TGTGCCAGCAGTTCGGACAGCAACACCGGGGAGCTGTTTTTT.

This clonotype was counted many times. This sequence joins TRBV20-1 and TRBJ1-2; D remains ambiguous. Trimming left V 5 bases short and J 7 bases short, with 17 bases between. The CDR3 is made up of 13 amino acids. Germline V gene data show CDR1 as DFQATT and CDR2 as SNEGSKA (reference sequence). The CDR3 DNA is TGCAGTGCTGGCGCCCCTCCCGGAGTTGGCTACACCTTC. Protein: CSAGAPPGVGYTF.

This clonotype was counted many times. The rearrangement joins TRBV12-3 or TRBV12-4 to TRBJ1-5, with 7 bases lining up with TRBD1. V lost 0 bases and J lost 4; bases outside the gene matches: 3. The length of the CDR3 is 15 residues. CDR3 coding DNA: TGTGCCAGCAGTTTAGCAGGGGGCCGAAATCAGCCCCAGCATTTT. Protein: CASSLAGGRNQPQHF.

This clonotype occurred many times. This chain connects TRBV4-2 to TRBJ1-5, with 7 nucleotides matching TRBD1. Trimming at V came to 5 bases and at J to 5 bases, leaving 9 bases not matched to a gene. The length of the CDR3 is 15 residues. Germline CDR1 and CDR2: LGHNA and YNFKEQ. CDR3 in DNA: TGTGCCAGCAGCTCAGGGGGAGTAGGGGATCAGCCCCAGCATTTT. Encoded protein: CASSSGGVGDQPQHF.

This clonotype was observed at least ten times. This sequence joins TRBV27 and TRBJ1-5, with D possibly matching TRBD1 (5 bases). The V end was cut by 3 bases, the J end by 2 bases, with 5 bases between. Germline V gives CDR1 MNHEY, CDR2 SMNVEV (reference sequence). There are 13 residues in the CDR3. CDR3 residues: CASSLTGNQPQHF. In DNA form, the CDR3 reads TGTGCCAGCAGTTTGACAGGCAATCAGCCCCAGCATTTT.

This clonotype came up many times. V and J are TRBV5-1 and TRBJ2-2, with D unresolved. V gave up 3 bases and J gave up 7 bases, with 10 bases separating them. The CDR3 is 13 amino acids. The germline CDR1 and CDR2 sequences are SGHRS and YFSETQ. The CDR3 region has the DNA TGCGCCAGCAGCTCCCTCTTTGACGGGGAGCTGTTTTTT. It translates to CASSSLFDGELFF. The full variable domain, rest sourced from reference TRBV5-1 and TRBJ2-2, is KAGVTQTPRYLIKTRGQQVTLSCSPISGHRSVSWYQQTPGQGLQFLFEYFSETQRNKGNFPGRFSGRQFSNSRSEMNVSTLELGDSALYLCASSSLFDGELFFGEGSRLTVL.